The source of this T cell receptor (beta chain) is a study of OX40 agonist ivuxolimab in advanced cancers. The wider study: Those treated in dose escalation had hepatocellular carcinoma, melanoma, renal cell cancer or head and neck cancer. The study, taken as a whole, reports: Relative to CD4+, CD8+ T cells held more expanded clones on average.

CDR3 size: 17 residues. Trimming took 3 bases from V and 3 from J; bases not matched to a gene: 5. Per the germline V gene, CDR1 is KGHSH and CDR2 is LQKENI. With regard to this clone: Its matching antigen is unknown.

Data came from immunoSEQ multiplex PCR; TCRdb stores just in-frame clones and leaves some out. The repertoire includes roughly 80,000 clones, around 90% of them detected once, and less than 0.4% sits in the top ten. The chain employs TRBV18 and TRBJ2-3; 14 bases align to TRBD2. The sequencing here drew on CD4+ or CD8+ T cells sorted from blood, taken in a trial of the OX40 agonist ivuxolimab. This clonotype was obtained from an adult with an advanced solid tumor such as melanoma, head and neck, liver or kidney cancer. The CDR3 region has the DNA TGTGCCAGCTCACCCGAGACTAGCGGGAGGGGAACAGATACGCAGTATTTT. It specifies CASSPETSGRGTDTQYF.